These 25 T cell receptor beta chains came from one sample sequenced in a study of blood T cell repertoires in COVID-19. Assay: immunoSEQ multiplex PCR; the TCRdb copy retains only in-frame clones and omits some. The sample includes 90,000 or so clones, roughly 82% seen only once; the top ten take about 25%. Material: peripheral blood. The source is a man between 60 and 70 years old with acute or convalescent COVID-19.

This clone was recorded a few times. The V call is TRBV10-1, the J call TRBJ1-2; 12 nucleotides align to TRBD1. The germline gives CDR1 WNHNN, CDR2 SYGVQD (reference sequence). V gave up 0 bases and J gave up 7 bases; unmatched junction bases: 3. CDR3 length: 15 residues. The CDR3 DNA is TGCGCCAGCAGTGAGTCGAGGGACAGGGGGCCTGGCTACACCTTC. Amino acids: CASSESRDRGPGYTF.

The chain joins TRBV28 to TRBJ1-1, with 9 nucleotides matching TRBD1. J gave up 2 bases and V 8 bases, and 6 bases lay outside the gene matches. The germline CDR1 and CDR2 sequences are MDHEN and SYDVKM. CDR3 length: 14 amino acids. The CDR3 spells CASERDRENTEAFF. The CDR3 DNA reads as TGTGCCAGCGAGCGGGACAGGGAAAACACTGAAGCTTTCTTT.

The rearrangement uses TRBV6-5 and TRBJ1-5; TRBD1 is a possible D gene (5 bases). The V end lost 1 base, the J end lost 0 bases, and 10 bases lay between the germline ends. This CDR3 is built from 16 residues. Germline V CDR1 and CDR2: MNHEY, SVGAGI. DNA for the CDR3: TGTGCCAGCAGTTACTACCCCAGGGTTAGCAATCAGCCCCAGCATTTT. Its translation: CASSYYPRVSNQPQHF.

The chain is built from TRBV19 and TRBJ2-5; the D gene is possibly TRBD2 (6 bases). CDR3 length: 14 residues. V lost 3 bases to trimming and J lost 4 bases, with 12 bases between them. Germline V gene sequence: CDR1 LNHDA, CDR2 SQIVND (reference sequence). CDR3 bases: TGTGCCAGTAGTATGACTAGGTTCCCAGAGACCCAGTACTTC. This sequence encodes CASSMTRFPETQYF.

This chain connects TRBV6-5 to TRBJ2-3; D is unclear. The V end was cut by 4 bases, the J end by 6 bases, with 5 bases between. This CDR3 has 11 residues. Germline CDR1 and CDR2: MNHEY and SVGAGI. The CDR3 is CASSFSDTQYF. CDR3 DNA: TGTGCCAGCAGTTTTAGTGATACGCAGTATTTT.

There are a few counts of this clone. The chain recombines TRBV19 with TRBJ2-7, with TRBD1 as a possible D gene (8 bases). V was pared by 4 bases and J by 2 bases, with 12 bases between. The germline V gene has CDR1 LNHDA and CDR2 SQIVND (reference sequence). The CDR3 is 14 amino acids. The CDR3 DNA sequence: TGTGCCAGTAGTAACACAGGGGGGGCCTACGAGCAGTACTTC. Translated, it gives CASSNTGGAYEQYF.

CDR3 amino acids: CASSQEPRNQPQHF. CDR3 coding DNA: TGCGCCAGCAGCCAAGAACCCAGGAATCAGCCCCAGCATTTT. The chain is built from TRBV4-3 and TRBJ1-5; no clear D gene. The V gene's germline CDR1 is LGHNA and CDR2 YSLEER. CDR3 length: 14 residues. V was shortened by 0 bases and J by 4 bases, with 7 bases between the two germline ends.

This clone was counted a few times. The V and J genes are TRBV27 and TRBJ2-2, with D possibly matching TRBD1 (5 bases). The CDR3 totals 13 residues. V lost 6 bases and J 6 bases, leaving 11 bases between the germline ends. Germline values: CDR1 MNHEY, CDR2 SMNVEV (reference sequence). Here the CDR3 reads CASSPTVAGELFF. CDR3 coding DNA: TGTGCCAGCAGCCCGACAGTGGCCGGGGAGCTGTTTTTT.

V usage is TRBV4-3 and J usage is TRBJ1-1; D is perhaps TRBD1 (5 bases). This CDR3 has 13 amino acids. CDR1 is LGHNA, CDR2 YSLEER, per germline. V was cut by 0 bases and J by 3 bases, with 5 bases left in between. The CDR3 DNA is TGCGCCAGCAGCCAAGAAGGGGACACTGAAGCTTTCTTT. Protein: CASSQEGDTEAFF.

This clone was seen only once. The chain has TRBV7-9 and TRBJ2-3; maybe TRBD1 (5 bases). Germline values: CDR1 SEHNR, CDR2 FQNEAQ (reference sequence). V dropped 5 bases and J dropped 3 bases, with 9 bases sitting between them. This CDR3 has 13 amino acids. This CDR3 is CASSRQSTDTQYF. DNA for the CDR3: TGTGCCAGCAGCCGACAGTCAACAGATACGCAGTATTTT.

This CDR3 reads CASSKLAGGPSGQFF. In DNA form, the CDR3 reads TGTGCCAGCAGCAAACTAGCGGGGGGGCCTTCTGGGCAGTTCTTC. J is TRBJ2-1 and V is TRBV27; 13 bases map to TRBD2. V shed 6 bases and J 12 bases; nucleotides not matched to a gene: 11. Germline V gene lookup returns CDR1 MNHEY and CDR2 SMNVEV (reference sequence). The CDR3 is 15 residues long.

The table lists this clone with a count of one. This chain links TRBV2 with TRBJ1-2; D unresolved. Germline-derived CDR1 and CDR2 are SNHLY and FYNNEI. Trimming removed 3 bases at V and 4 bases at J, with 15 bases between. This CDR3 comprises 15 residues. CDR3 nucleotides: TGTGCCAGCAGTGAGGGCCCAGGCCGGGGCTATGGCTACACCTTC. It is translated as CASSEGPGRGYGYTF. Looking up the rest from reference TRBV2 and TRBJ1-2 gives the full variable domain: EPEVTQTPSHQVTQMGQEVILRCVPISNHLYFYWYRQILGQKVEFLVSFYNNEISEKSEIFDDQFSVERPDGSNFTLKIRSTKLEDSAMYFCASSEGPGRGYGYTFGSGTRLTVV.

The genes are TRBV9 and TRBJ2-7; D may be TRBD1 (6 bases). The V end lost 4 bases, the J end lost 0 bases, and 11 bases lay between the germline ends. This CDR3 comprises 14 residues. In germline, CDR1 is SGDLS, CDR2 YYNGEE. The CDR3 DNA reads TGTGCCAGCAGCCCTGGACAGAGCTCCTACGAGCAGTACTTC. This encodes CASSPGQSSYEQYF. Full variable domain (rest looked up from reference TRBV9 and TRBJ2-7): DSGVTQTPKHLITATGQRVTLRCSPRSGDLSVYWYQQSLDQGLQFLIQYYNGEERAKGNILERFSAQQFPDLHSELNLSSLELGDSALYFCASSPGQSSYEQYFGPGTRLTVT.

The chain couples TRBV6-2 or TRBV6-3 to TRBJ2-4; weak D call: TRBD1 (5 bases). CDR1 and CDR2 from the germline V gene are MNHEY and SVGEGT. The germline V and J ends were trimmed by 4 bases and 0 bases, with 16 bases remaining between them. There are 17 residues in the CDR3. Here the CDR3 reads CASSFSDREIAKNIQYF. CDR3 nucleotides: TGTGCCAGCAGTTTCTCAGACAGAGAGATAGCCAAAAACATTCAGTACTTC.

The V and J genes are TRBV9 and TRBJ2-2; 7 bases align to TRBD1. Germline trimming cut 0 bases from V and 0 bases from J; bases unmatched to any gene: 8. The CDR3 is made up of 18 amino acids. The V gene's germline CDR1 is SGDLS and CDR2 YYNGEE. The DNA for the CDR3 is TGTGCCAGCAGCGTAGAGGGGGCAAAAGCTTCGAACACCGGGGAGCTGTTTTTT. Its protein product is CASSVEGAKASNTGELFF.

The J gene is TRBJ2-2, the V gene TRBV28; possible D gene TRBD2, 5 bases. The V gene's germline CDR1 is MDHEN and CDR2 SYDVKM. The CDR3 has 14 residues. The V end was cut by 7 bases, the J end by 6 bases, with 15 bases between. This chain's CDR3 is CASTTGYRAGELFF. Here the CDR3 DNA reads TGTGCCAGCACTACGGGGTACCGGGCCGGGGAGCTGTTTTTT.

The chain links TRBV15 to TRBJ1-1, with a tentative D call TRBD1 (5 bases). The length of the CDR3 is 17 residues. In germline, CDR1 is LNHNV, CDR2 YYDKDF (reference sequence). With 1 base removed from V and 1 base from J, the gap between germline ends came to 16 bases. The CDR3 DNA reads TGTGCCACCAGCAGAGGGGGAAGCGGGGCGTGGAACACTGAAGCTTTCTTT. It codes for CATSRGGSGAWNTEAFF.

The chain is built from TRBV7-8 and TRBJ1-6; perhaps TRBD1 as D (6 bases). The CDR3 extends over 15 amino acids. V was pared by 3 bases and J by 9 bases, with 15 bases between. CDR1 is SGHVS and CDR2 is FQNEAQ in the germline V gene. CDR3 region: CASSLRTVSGSPLHF. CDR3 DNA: TGTGCCAGCAGCTTGCGGACAGTGAGCGGTTCACCCCTCCACTTT. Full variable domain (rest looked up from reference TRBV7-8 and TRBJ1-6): GAGVSQSPRYKVAKRGQDVALRCDPISGHVSLFWYQQALGQGPEFLTYFQNEAQLDKSGLPSDRFFAERPEGSVSTLKIQRTQQEDSAVYLCASSLRTVSGSPLHFGNGTRLTVT.

CDR3 bases: TGTGCCAGTAGTATAAGCTCCGGGCCCCAGCATTTT. Its translation is CASSISSGPQHF. The chain employs TRBV19 and TRBJ1-5; no clear D gene. This CDR3 contains 12 residues. The germline gives CDR1 LNHDA, CDR2 SQIVND (reference sequence). V lost 2 bases to trimming and J lost 9 bases, with 8 bases between them.

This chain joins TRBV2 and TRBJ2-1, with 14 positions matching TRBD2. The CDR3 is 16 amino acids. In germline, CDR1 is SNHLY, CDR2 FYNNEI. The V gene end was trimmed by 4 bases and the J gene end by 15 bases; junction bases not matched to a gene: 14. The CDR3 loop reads CASSVGSSGLAGGLFF. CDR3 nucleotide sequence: TGTGCCAGCAGTGTGGGGTCGTCCGGACTAGCGGGGGGTTTGTTCTTC. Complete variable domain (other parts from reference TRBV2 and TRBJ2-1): EPEVTQTPSHQVTQMGQEVILRCVPISNHLYFYWYRQILGQKVEFLVSFYNNEISEKSEIFDDQFSVERPDGSNFTLKIRSTKLEDSAMYFCASSVGSSGLAGGLFFGPGTRLTVL.

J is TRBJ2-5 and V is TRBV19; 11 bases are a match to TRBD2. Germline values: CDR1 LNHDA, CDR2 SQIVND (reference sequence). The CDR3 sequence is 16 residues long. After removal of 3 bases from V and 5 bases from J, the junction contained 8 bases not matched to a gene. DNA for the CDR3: TGTGCCAGTAGTATCGGTAGCGGGGGGGCCAGGGAGACCCAGTACTTC. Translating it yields CASSIGSGGARETQYF.

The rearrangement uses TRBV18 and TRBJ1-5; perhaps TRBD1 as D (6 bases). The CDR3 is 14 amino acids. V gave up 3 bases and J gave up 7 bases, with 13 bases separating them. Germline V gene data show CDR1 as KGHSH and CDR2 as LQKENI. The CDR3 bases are TGTGCCAGCTCACCCGAGACAGGTGGACAGCCCCAGCATTTT. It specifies CASSPETGGQPQHF.

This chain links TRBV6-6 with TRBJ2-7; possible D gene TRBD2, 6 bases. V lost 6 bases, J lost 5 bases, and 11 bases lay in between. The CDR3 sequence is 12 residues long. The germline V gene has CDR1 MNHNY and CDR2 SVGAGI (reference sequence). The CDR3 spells CASRRRRDEQYF. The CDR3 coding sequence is TGTGCCAGCAGACGACGGAGGGACGAGCAGTACTTC.

CDR3 DNA: TGTGCCAGCTCACCAGGGAGGGGGAGGACTGAAGCTTTCTTT. Translated, it gives CASSPGRGRTEAFF. This chain links TRBV18 with TRBJ1-1; the D gene is possibly TRBD1 (6 bases). Germline CDR1 and CDR2: KGHSH and LQKENI. V was cut by 2 bases and J by 5 bases, with 12 bases left in between. CDR3 length: 14 amino acids.

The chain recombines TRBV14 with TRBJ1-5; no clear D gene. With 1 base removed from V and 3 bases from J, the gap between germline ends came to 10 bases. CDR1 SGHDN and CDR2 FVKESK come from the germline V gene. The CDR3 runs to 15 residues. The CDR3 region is CASSQVTGDNQPQHF. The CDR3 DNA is TGTGCCAGCAGCCAAGTTACCGGGGACAATCAGCCCCAGCATTTT.